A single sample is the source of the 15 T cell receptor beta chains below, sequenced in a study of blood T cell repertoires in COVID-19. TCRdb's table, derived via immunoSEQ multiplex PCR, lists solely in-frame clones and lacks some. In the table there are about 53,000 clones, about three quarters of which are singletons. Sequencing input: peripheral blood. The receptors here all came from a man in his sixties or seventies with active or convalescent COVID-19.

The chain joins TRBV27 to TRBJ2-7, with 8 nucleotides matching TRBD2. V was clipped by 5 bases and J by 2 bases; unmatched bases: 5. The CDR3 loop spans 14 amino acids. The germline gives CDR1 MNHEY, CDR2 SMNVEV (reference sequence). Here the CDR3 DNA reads TGTGCCAGCAGTCCGGGGGGGGGACCCTACGAGCAGTACTTC. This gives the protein CASSPGGGPYEQYF.

CDR3 nucleotides: TGTGCCAGCAGTTACAGGAGCTCCTATAATTCACCCCTCCACTTT. It translates to CASSYRSSYNSPLHF. V is TRBV27 and J is TRBJ1-6, with D perhaps matching TRBD1 (5 bases). The CDR3 is 15 residues long. The germline V gene encodes CDR1 MNHEY and CDR2 SMNVEV (reference sequence). V dropped 4 bases and J dropped 0 bases, with 7 bases sitting between them.

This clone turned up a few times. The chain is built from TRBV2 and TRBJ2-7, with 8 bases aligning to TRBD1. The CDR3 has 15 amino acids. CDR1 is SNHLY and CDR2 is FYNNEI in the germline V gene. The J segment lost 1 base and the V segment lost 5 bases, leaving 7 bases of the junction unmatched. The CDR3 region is CASSRDRGQSYEQYF. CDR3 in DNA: TGTGCCAGCAGTCGCGACAGGGGCCAATCCTACGAGCAGTACTTC.

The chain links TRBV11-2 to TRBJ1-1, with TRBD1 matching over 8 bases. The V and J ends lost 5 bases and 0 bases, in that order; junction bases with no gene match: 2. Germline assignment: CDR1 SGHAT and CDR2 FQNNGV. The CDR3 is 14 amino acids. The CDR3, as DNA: TGTGCCAGCAGCCCACAGGGGGTGAACACTGAAGCTTTCTTT. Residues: CASSPQGVNTEAFF.

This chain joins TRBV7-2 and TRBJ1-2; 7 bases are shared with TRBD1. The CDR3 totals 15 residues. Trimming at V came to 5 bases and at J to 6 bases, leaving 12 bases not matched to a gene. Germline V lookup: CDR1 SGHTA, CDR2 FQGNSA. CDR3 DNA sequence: TGTGCCAGCAGCCCAGACAGGGATGGGTTGGATGGCTACACCTTC. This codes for CASSPDRDGLDGYTF.

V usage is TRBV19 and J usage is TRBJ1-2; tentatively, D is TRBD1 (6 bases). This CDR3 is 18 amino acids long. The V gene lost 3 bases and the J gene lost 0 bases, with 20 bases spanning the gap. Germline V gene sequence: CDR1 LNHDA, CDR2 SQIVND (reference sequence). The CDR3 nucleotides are TGTGCCAGTAGTATCGGGTCCGCCCTGGACAGAGCTAACTATGGCTACACCTTC. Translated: CASSIGSALDRANYGYTF.

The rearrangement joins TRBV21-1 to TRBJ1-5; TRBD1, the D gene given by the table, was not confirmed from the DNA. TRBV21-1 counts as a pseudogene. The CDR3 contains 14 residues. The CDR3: CASVTPHSNQPQHF. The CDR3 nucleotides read TGTGCCAGCGTGACACCGCATAGCAATCAGCCCCAGCATTTT.

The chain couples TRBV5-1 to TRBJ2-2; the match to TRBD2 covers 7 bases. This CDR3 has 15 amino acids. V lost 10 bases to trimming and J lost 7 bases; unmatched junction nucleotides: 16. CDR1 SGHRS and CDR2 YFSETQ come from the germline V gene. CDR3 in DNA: TGCGCCGGAAGAAGCGGGACCCACGGAGGCGGGGAGCTGTTTTTT. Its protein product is CAGRSGTHGGGELFF. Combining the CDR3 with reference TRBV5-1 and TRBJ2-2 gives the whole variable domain KAGVTQTPRYLIKTRGQQVTLSCSPISGHRSVSWYQQTPGQGLQFLFEYFSETQRNKGNFPGRFSGRQFSNSRSEMNVSTLELGDSALYLCAGRSGTHGGGELFFGEGSRLTVL.

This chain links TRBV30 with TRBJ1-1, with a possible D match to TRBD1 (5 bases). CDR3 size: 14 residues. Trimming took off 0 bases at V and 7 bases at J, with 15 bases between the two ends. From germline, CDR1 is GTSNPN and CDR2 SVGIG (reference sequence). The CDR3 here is CAWSVLTSGDEAFF. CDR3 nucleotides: TGTGCCTGGAGTGTATTAACCTCGGGGGATGAAGCTTTCTTT.

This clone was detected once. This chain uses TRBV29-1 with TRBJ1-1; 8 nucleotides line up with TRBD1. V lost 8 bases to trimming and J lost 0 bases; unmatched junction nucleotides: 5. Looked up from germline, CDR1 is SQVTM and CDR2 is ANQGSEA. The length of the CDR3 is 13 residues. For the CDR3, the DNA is TGCAGCTCCCAGGGACAGGTGAACACTGAAGCTTTCTTT. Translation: CSSQGQVNTEAFF.

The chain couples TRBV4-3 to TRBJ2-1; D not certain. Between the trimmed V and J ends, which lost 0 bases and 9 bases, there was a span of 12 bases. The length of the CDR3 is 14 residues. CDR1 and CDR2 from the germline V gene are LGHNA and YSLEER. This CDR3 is CASSQDRTETEQFF. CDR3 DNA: TGCGCCAGCAGCCAAGATAGAACGGAGACTGAGCAGTTCTTC.

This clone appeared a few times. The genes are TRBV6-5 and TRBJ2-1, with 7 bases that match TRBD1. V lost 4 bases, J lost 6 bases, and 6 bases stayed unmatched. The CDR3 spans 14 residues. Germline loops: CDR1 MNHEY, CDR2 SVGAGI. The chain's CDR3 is CASSLLQGLNEQFF. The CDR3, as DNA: TGTGCCAGCAGTTTACTACAGGGGCTCAATGAGCAGTTCTTC.

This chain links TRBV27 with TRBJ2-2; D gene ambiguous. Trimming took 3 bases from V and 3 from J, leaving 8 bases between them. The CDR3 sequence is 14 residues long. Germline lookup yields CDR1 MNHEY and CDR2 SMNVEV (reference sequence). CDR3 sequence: CASSLTIYTGELFF. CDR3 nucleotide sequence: TGTGCCAGCAGTTTGACAATTTACACCGGGGAGCTGTTTTTT.

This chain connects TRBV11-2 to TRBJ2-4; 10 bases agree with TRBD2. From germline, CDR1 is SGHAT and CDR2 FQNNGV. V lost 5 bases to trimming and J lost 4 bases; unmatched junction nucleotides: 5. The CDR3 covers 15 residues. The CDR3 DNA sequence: TGTGCCAGCAGCCCCGGACTAGCGGTGAAAAACATTCAGTACTTC. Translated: CASSPGLAVKNIQYF.

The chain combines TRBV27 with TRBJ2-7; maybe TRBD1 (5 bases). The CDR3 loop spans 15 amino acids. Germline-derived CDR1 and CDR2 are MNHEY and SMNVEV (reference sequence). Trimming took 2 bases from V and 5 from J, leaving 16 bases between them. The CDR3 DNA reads TGTGCCAGCAGTTTAGGGGCCTCAAGATCAAACGAGCAGTACTTC. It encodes CASSLGASRSNEQYF.